What follows describes a single T cell receptor (beta chain). This record comes from a study of response to subunit inactivated influenza vaccine. Each CDR3 protein gets one entry after TCRdb re-called the RT-PCR reads with MiXCR. The sample holds about 570,000 distinct CDR3 sequences, roughly 12% seen once. This CDR3 comprises 18 residues. Trimming removed 6 bases from V and 1 base from J; junction bases left unmatched: 13. Germline V gene lookup returns CDR1 WSHSY and CDR2 SAAADI. These data were also reused for a study on T cells expressing NK-cell markers. That source adds: It was by 5'RACE template switching with UMIs that TCR beta cDNA was made. In a handful of donors, these clonotypes also led the CD3+CD56-NKG2C+ fraction. There remained a lack of clarity about HCMV specificity of expanded NKG2C+ T cell clones.

This sequence joins TRBV10-2 and TRBJ2-5, with 11 bases fitting TRBD2. The sample here was PBMCs from blood, taken on the day of vaccination. The receptor's source is a man aged 45 to 65 who received an inactivated influenza vaccine. The CDR3 spells CASSFTPGLADTQETQYF. Here the CDR3 DNA reads TGCGCCAGCAGCTTTACTCCGGGACTAGCGGATACCCAAGAGACCCAGTACTTC.